Each of the 9 T cell receptor beta chains below was sequenced from the same sample in a study of T cells in Graves' hyperthyroidism and ophthalmopathy. RNA transcripts yielded amplified TCR beta CDR3 regions. When the TCR CDR3 underwent first-round RT-PCR, the HTBI primer set was used. TCRdb itself ran the multiplex PCR reads through MiXCR, one entry per CDR3 protein. The sample gives hundreds of thousands of distinct CDR3 sequences, under 20% of which show up once; approximately 18% is in the top ten. Sample: blood. The receptors stem from a woman aged 18-29 years with Graves' ophthalmopathy.

This clonotype was counted many times. This chain uses TRBV12-3 or TRBV12-4 with TRBJ2-7; no clear D. V was shortened by 5 bases and J by 2 bases, with 16 bases between the two germline ends. CDR3 length equals 15 residues. The CDR3 region has the DNA TGTGCCAGCAGTCCAACCCTTACAGCAACCTACGAGCAGTACTTC. It encodes CASSPTLTATYEQYF.

This clonotype was recorded many times. The CDR3 coding sequence is TGTGCCTGGAGCCCTGGGACTGACTATGGCTACACCTTC. Its protein is CAWSPGTDYGYTF. The chain uses TRBV30 and TRBJ1-2; D is perhaps TRBD1 (5 bases). The CDR3 runs to 13 residues. V was cut by 3 bases and J by 3 bases, with 11 bases left in between. CDR1 and CDR2 from the germline V gene are GTSNPN and SVGIG (reference sequence).

This clonotype has at least ten counts. The rearrangement uses TRBV6-2 or TRBV6-3 and TRBJ2-6; D may be TRBD2 (6 bases). CDR1 MNHEY and CDR2 SVGEGT come from the germline V gene. The CDR3 has 15 amino acids. Trimming cost V 6 bases and J 2 bases, with 11 bases left between them. CDR3 loop: CASSSSSAGANVLTF. The CDR3 nucleotides are TGTGCCAGCAGCTCCTCTAGCGCTGGGGCCAACGTCCTGACTTTC.

This clonotype was seen only a few times. This chain uses TRBV28 with TRBJ1-3; the D is unclear. The CDR3 extends over 14 amino acids. V was cut by 5 bases and J by 5 bases, with 13 bases left in between. The V gene's germline CDR1 is MDHEN and CDR2 SYDVKM. This chain's CDR3 is CASSPRNRRNTIYF. The CDR3 bases are TGTGCCAGCAGTCCGCGGAATAGGCGAAACACCATATATTTT. The full variable domain, in which reference TRBV28 and TRBJ1-3 provide the parts outside the CDR3, is DVKVTQSSRYLVKRTGEKVFLECVQDMDHENMFWYRQDPGLGLRLIYFSYDVKMKEKGDIPEGYSVSREKKERFSLILESASTNQTSMYLCASSPRNRRNTIYFGEGSWLTVV.

This clonotype showed up many times. This chain uses TRBV28 with TRBJ1-1; 7 bases fit TRBD1. CDR3 length: 16 residues. Trimming took 6 bases from V and 1 from J; bases not matched to a gene: 11. Germline V gene data show CDR1 as MDHEN and CDR2 as SYDVKM. CDR3 protein: CASRNYRDSRNTEAFF. CDR3 bases: TGTGCCAGCAGGAATTACCGGGACAGCAGGAACACTGAAGCTTTCTTT.

The V call is TRBV12-3 or TRBV12-4, the J call TRBJ2-1, with TRBD2 identical over 14 bases. This CDR3 contains 21 residues. V gave up 8 bases and J gave up 0 bases; unmatched junction bases: 18. The CDR3 DNA reads as TGTGCCAGCTCTAAGGTCACTGCATTAGGGACTAGCGGGAGCTCCTACAATGAGCAGTTCTTC. The encoded protein is CASSKVTALGTSGSSYNEQFF.

In this sample, this clonotype turned up many times. This chain links TRBV28 with TRBJ1-2; maybe TRBD1 (6 bases). Deletions cut 3 bases from V and 5 bases from J, with 13 bases between. The CDR3 consists of 14 residues. The germline gives CDR1 MDHEN, CDR2 SYDVKM. The CDR3 sequence is CASSLRNRAYGYTF. The CDR3 DNA is TGTGCCAGCAGTTTGAGAAACAGGGCGTATGGCTACACCTTC.

This clonotype was detected many times. This chain joins TRBV6-1 and TRBJ2-1; D may be TRBD1 (6 bases). The CDR3 is 14 residues long. Germline-derived CDR1 and CDR2 are MNHNS and SASEGT. V was cut by 4 bases and J by 6 bases, with 13 bases left in between. Here the CDR3 reads CASSVSGHINEQFF. DNA for the CDR3: TGTGCCAGCAGTGTCTCGGGACACATCAATGAGCAGTTCTTC.

This clonotype was counted at least ten times. The chain links TRBV28 to TRBJ1-2; D not certain. CDR1 is MDHEN and CDR2 is SYDVKM in the germline V gene. Trimming pared 3 bases from V and 2 bases from J, leaving 16 bases between. The CDR3 length is 16 residues. Here the CDR3 reads CASSFPLMGVNYGYTF. CDR3 coding DNA: TGTGCCAGCAGTTTTCCCTTGATGGGCGTAAACTATGGCTACACCTTC.